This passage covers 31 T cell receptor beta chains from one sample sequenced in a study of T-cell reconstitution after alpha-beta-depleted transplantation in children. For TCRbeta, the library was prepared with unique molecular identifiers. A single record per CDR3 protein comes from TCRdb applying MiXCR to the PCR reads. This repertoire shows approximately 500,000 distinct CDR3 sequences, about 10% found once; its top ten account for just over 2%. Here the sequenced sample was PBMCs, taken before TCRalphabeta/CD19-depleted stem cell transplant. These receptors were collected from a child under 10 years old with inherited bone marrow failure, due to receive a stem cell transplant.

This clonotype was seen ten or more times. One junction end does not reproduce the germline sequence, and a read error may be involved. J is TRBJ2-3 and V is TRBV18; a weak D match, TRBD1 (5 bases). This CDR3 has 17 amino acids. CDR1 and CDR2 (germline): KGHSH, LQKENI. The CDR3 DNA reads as TGTGCCACCTCACTTCTCGGCTTACAGGCTAGCACAGATACGCAGTATTTT. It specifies CATSLLGLQASTDTQYF. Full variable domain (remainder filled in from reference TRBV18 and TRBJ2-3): NAGVMQNPRHLVRRRGQEARLRCSPMKGHSHVYWYRQLPEEGLKFMVYLQKENIIDESGMPKERFSAEFPKEGPSILRIQQVVRGDSAAYFCATSLLGLQASTDTQYFGPGTRLTVL.

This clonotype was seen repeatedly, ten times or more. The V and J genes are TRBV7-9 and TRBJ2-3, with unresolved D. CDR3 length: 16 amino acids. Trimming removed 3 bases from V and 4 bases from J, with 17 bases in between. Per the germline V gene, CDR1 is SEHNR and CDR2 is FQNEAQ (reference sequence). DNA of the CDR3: TGTGCCAGCAGCTTCCGACCGTCCTACCGGGCAGATACGCAGTATTTT. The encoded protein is CASSFRPSYRADTQYF.

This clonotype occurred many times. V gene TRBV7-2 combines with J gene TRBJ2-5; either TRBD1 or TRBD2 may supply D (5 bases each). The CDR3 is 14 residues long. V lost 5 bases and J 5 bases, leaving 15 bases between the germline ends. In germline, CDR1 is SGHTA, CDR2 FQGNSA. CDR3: CASSENGRDETQYF. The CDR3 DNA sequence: TGTGCCAGCAGCGAAAACGGCAGGGACGAGACCCAGTACTTC.

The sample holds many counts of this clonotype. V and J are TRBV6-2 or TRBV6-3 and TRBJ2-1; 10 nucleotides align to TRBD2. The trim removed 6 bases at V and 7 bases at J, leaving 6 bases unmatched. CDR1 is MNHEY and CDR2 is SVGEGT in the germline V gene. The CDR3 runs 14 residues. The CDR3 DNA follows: TGTGCCAGCAGCTCTAGCGGGAGATCGAATGAGCAGTTCTTC. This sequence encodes CASSSSGRSNEQFF.

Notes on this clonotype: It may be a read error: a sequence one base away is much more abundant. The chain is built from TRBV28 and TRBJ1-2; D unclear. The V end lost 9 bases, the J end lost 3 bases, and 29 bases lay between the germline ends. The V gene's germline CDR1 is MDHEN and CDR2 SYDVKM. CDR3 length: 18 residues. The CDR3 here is CARFLSARLPSFYYGYTF. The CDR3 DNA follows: TGTGCCAGATTTCTCTCGGCCAGGCTCCCATCTTTTTACTATGGCTACACCTTC.

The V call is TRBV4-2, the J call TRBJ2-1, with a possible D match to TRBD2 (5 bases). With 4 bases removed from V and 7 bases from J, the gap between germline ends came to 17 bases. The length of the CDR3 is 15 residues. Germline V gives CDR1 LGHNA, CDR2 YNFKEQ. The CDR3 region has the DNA TGTGCCAGCAGCCGAGGAACGGGGAGCCGGAATGAGCAGTTCTTC. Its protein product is CASSRGTGSRNEQFF.

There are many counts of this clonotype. Here the CDR3 DNA reads TGCAGCGCATCGAACCCGGGACAGGGGACAGAGACCCAGTACTTC. Protein: CSASNPGQGTETQYF. V gene TRBV29-1 combines with J gene TRBJ2-5; TRBD1 matches 10 bases. The CDR3 covers 15 residues. With V trimmed by 7 bases and J by 4 bases, 12 bases remained unmatched. CDR1 is SQVTM and CDR2 is ANQGSEA in the germline V gene.

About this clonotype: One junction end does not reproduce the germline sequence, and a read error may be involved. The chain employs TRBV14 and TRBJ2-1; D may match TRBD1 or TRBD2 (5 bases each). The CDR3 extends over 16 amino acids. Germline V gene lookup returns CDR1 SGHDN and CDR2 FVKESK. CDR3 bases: TGTGCCAGCAGCCATGAGGGGTCGGAAGACCCCAATGACCAGTTCTTC. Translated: CASSHEGSEDPNDQFF.

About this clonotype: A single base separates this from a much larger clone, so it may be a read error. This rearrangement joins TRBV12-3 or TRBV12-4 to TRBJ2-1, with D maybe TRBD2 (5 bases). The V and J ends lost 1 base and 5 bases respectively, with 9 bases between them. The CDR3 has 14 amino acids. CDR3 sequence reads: CASSLVAQDNEQFF. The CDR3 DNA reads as TGTGCCAGCAGTTTAGTAGCGCAGGACAATGAGCAGTTCTTC.

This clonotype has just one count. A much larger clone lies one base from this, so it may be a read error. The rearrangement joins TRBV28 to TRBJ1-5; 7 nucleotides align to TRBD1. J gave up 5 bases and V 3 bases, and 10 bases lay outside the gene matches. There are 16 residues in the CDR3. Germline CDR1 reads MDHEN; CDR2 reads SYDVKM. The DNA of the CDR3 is TGTGCCAGCAGTTTTCCGGACAGGTGGGTTTATCAGCCCCAGCATTTT. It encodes CASSFPDRWVYQPQHF. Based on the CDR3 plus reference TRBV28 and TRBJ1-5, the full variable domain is DVKVTQSSRYLVKRTGEKVFLECVQDMDHENMFWYRQDPGLGLRLIYFSYDVKMKEKGDIPEGYSVSREKKERFSLILESASTNQTSMYLCASSFPDRWVYQPQHFGDGTRLSIL.

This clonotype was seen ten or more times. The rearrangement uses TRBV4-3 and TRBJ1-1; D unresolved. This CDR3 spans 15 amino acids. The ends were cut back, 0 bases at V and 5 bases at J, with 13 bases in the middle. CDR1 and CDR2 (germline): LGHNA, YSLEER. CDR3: CASSQDRGSGTEAFF. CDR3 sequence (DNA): TGCGCCAGCAGCCAAGATCGGGGAAGCGGGACTGAAGCTTTCTTT.

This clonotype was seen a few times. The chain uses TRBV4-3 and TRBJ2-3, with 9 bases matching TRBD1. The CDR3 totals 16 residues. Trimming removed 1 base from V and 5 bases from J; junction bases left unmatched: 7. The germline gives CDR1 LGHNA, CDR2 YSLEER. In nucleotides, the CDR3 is TGCGCCAGCAGCCAAGGAGGGACAGGGTGGCGAGATACGCAGTATTTT. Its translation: CASSQGGTGWRDTQYF.

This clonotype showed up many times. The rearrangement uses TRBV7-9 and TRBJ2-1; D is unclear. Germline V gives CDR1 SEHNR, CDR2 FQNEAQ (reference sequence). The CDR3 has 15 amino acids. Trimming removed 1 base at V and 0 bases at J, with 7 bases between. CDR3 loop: CASSLVVGSYNEQFF. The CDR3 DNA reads TGTGCCAGCAGCTTAGTCGTGGGCTCCTACAATGAGCAGTTCTTC.

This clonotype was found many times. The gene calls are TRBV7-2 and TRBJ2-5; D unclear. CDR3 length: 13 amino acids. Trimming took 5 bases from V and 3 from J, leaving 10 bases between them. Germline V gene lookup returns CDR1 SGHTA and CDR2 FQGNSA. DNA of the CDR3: TGTGCCAGCAGCGCGGTCTATAAAGAGACCCAGTACTTC. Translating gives CASSAVYKETQYF.

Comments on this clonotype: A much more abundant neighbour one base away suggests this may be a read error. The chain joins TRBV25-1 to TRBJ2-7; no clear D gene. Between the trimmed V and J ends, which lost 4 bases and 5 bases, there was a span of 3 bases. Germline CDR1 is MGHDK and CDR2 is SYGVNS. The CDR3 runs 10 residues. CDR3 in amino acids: CASSVHEQYF. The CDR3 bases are TGTGCCAGCAGTGTCCACGAGCAGTACTTC.

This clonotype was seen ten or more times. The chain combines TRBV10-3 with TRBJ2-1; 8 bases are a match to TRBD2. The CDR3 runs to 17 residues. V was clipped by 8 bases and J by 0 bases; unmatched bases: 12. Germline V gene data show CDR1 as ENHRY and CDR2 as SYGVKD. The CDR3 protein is CAIGERAGGSSYNEQFF. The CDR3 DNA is TGTGCCATCGGGGAGCGGGCGGGAGGTAGCTCCTACAATGAGCAGTTCTTC.

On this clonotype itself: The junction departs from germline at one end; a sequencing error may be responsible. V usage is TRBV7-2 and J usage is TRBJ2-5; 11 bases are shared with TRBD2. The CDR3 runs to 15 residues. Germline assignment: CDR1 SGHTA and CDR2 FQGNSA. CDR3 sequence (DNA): TGTGCCAGCAGGTTAGCGGGAGGGCGTCAAGAGACCCAGTACTTC. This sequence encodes CASRLAGGRQETQYF.

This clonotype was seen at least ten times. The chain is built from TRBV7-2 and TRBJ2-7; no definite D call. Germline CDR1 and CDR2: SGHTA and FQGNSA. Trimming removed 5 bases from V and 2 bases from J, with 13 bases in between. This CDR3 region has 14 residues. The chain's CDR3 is CASSPRDAAYEQYF. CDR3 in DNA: TGTGCCAGCAGCCCGCGAGACGCCGCCTACGAGCAGTACTTC.

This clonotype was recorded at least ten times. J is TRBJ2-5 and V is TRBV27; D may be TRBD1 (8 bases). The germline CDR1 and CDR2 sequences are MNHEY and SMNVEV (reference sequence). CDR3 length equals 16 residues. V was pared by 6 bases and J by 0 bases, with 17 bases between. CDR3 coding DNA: TGTGCCAGCAGAAGGCTACAGGGGGGGTACCAAGAGACCCAGTACTTC. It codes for CASRRLQGGYQETQYF.

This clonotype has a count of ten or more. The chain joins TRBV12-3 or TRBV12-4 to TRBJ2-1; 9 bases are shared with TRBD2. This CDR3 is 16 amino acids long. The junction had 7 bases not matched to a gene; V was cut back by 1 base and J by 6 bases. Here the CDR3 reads CASSLGGGRAPNEQFF. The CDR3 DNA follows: TGTGCCAGCAGTTTAGGTGGCGGGAGGGCCCCCAATGAGCAGTTCTTC.

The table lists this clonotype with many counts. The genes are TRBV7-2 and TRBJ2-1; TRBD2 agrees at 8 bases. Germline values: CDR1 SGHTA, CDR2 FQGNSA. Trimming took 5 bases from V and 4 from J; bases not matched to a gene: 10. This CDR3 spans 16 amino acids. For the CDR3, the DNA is TGTGCCAGCAGCGCACTCGGGAGGGCCTCTTACAATGAGCAGTTCTTC. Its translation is CASSALGRASYNEQFF.

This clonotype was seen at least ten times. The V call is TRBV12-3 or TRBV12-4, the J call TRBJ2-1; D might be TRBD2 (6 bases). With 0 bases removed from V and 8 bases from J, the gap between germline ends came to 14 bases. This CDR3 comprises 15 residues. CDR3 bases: TGTGCCAGCAGTTTAGCGGGAGGCCGAGAGGATGAGCAGTTCTTC. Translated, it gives CASSLAGGREDEQFF.

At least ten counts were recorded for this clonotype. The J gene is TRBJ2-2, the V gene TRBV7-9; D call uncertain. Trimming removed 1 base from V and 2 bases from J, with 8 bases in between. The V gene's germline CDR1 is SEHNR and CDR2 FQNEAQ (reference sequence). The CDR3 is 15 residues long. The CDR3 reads CASSLGLQNTGELFF. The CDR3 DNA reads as TGTGCCAGCAGCTTAGGACTCCAAAACACCGGGGAGCTGTTTTTT.

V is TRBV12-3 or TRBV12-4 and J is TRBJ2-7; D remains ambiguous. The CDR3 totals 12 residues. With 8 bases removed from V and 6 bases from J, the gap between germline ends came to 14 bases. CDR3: CASGSRVSEQYF. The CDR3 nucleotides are TGTGCCAGCGGATCAAGGGTGTCCGAGCAGTACTTC.

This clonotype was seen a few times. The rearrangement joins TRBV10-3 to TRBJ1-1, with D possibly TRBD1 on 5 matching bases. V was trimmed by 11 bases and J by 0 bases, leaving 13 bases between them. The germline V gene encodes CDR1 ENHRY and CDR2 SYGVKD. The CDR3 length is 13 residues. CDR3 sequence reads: CAARTGVNTEAFF. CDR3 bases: TGTGCCGCCAGAACGGGGGTGAACACTGAAGCTTTCTTT.

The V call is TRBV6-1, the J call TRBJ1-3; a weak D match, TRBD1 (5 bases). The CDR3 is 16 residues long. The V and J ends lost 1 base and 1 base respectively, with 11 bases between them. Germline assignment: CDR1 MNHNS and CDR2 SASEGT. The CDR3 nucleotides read TGTGCCAGCAGTGAAGTCAGGGTCGGTTCTGGAAACACCATATATTTT. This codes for CASSEVRVGSGNTIYF.

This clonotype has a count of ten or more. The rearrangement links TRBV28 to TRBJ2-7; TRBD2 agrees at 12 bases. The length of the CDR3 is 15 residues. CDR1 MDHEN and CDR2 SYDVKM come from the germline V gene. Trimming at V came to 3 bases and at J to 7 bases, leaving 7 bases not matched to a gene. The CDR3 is CASSLASGRAGEQYF. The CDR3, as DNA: TGTGCCAGCAGTTTGGCTAGCGGGAGGGCGGGTGAGCAGTACTTC.

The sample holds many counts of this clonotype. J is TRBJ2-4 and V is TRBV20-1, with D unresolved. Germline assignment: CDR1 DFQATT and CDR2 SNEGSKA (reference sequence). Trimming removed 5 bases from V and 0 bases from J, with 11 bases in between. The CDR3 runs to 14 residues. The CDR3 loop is CSARLLIAKNIQYF. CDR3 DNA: TGCAGTGCTCGGTTGTTGATAGCCAAAAACATTCAGTACTTC.

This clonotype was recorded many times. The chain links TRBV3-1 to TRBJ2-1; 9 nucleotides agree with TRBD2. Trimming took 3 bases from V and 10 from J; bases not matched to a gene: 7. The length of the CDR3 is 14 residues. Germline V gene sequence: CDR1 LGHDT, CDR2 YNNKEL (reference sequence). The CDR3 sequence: CASSQGGLATEQFF. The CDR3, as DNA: TGTGCCAGCAGCCAGGGGGGACTAGCCACGGAGCAGTTCTTC.

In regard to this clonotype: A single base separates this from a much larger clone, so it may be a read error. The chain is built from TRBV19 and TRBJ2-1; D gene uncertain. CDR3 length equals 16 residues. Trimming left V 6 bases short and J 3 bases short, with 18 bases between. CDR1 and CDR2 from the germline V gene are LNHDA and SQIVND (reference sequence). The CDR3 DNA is TGTGCCAGTAGCCCCTCCATATGGCTCAACTACAATGAGCAGTTCTTC. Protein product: CASSPSIWLNYNEQFF.

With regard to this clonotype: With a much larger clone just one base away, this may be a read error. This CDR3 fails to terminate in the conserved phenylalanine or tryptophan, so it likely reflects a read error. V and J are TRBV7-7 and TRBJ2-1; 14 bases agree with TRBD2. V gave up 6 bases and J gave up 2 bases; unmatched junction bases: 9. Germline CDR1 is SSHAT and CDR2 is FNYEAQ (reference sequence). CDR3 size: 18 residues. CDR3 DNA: TGTGCCAGCAGATGTCCCGGGACTAGCGGGAGAACCTACAATGAGCAGTTCTTG. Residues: CASRCPGTSGRTYNEQFL.